This T cell receptor beta chain emerged from a study of shared T cell receptors in the human thymus. Assay used: immunoSEQ multiplex PCR; TCRdb lists only in-frame clones, some missing. Among about 380,000 clones listed, 95% were seen once. The CDR3 consists of 17 residues. J lost 4 bases, V lost 5 bases, and 10 bases had no gene match. Material: thymocytes. The chain joins TRBV23-1 to TRBJ2-2; TRBD1 matches at 10 bases. TRBV23-1 belongs to the ORF category, with a function that is uncertain. The clonotype was recovered from a human donor. For the CDR3, the DNA is TGCGCCAGCAGTACCCCCCGACAGGGGGCGCGCACCGGGGAGCTGTTTTTT. This translates into CASSTPRQGARTGELFF.